This T cell receptor (beta chain) was identified during a study of cytotoxic CD8 clonotypes in ibrutinib-treated CLL. Libraries were prepared by immunoSEQ multiplex PCR; TCRdb keeps only in-frame clonotypes and omits some of them. The data contain about 25,000 clones, about 78% of them seen just once; the ten biggest clones take up approximately 10%. Study results and caveats: Patients had baseline clonality above age-matched healthy donors, and this clonality moved with circulating CD8+ T-cell counts. At ibrutinib response, clonality increased, and at progression it declined back toward baseline.

Regarding this clone: Its target is unknown.

J was trimmed by 6 bases and V by 0 bases; bases with no gene match: 4. The CDR3 is made up of 16 amino acids. Germline V gives CDR1 SGDLS, CDR2 YYNGEE. The V and J genes are TRBV9 and TRBJ2-2; TRBD2 matches at 11 bases. This TCR was sampled from a human donor with chronic lymphocytic leukemia. This sample comprised PBMCs, obtained before ibrutinib treatment. Written as DNA, the CDR3 is TGTGCCAGCAGCGTAGTCACTAGCGGGAGTCCCGGGGAGCTGTTTTTT. It specifies CASSVVTSGSPGELFF.